Below, 10 T cell receptor beta chains from the same sample are listed, as sequenced in a study of blood T cell repertoires in COVID-19. Clones were sequenced by immunoSEQ multiplex PCR, and TCRdb holds only the in-frame ones, with some missing. The sample has fewer than 300,000 clones; approximately 91% are singletons. Sequenced material: peripheral blood. The receptors originated from a woman under 40 with COVID-19, enrolled during active disease.

V gene TRBV6-6 combines with J gene TRBJ2-5; TRBD2 agrees at 14 bases. CDR1 and CDR2 (germline): MNHNY, SVGAGI (reference sequence). V shed 5 bases and J 7 bases; nucleotides not matched to a gene: 9. The CDR3 totals 16 residues. As DNA, the CDR3 is TGTGCCAGCAGTCGACTAGCGGGAGGGCCGAGTGCGACCCAGTACTTC. Amino acid sequence: CASSRLAGGPSATQYF.

This chain connects TRBV28 to TRBJ1-1; 8 nucleotides line up with TRBD1. Germline CDR1 reads MDHEN; CDR2 reads SYDVKM. The CDR3 runs 12 residues. With V trimmed by 5 bases and J by 6 bases, 2 bases remained unmatched. CDR3 amino acids: CASSRQGSEAFF. Here the CDR3 DNA reads TGTGCCAGCAGTCGACAGGGGTCTGAAGCTTTCTTT.

The chain is built from TRBV29-1 and TRBJ1-1, with D perhaps TRBD1 (5 bases). In germline, CDR1 is SQVTM, CDR2 ANQGSEA. There are 13 residues in the CDR3. V lost 3 bases and J 5 bases, leaving 13 bases between the germline ends. CDR3 sequence (DNA): TGCAGCGTTGACTCCGGGGGTAGGACTGAAGCTTTCTTT. Translated: CSVDSGGRTEAFF.

V is TRBV15 and J is TRBJ1-4; TRBD1 matches at 9 bases. Trimming took 0 bases from V and 9 from J; bases not matched to a gene: 2. CDR1 LNHNV and CDR2 YYDKDF come from the germline V gene (reference sequence). The CDR3 covers 14 residues. CDR3 in DNA: TGTGCCACCAGCAGAGAGAACAGGGGGCAAAAACTGTTTTTT. As protein: CATSRENRGQKLFF.

A few counts support this clone. The chain uses TRBV11-2 and TRBJ1-2; 7 nucleotides align to TRBD1. CDR3 size: 15 residues. Germline trimming cut 4 bases from V and 3 bases from J; bases unmatched to any gene: 8. In germline, CDR1 is SGHAT, CDR2 FQNNGV. The CDR3 DNA reads TGTGCCAGCAGCTCGCGGGGGGGGACAGACTATGGCTACACCTTC. The encoded protein is CASSSRGGTDYGYTF. The full variable domain, rest sourced from reference TRBV11-2 and TRBJ1-2, is EAGVAQSPRYKIIEKRQSVAFWCNPISGHATLYWYQQILGQGPKLLIQFQNNGVVDDSQLPKDRFSAERLKGVDSTLKIQPAKLEDSAVYLCASSSRGGTDYGYTFGSGTRLTVV.

The gene calls are TRBV24-1 and TRBJ2-1; 14 bases are a match to TRBD2. V lost 6 bases and J lost 7; bases outside the gene matches: 4. Germline-derived CDR1 and CDR2 are KGHDR and SFDVKD. The CDR3 contains 15 residues. The CDR3 DNA is TGTGCCACCAGTACTGGACTAGCGGGAGGTAATGAGCAGTTCTTC. It yields the protein CATSTGLAGGNEQFF.

V and J are TRBV21-1 and TRBJ1-2; the table names TRBD1, a call not compared with the DNA. TRBV21-1 is flagged as a pseudogene. The CDR3 consists of 20 residues. CDR3 residues: CASSKMKDRGRGSFDYGYTF. The CDR3 DNA sequence: TGTGCCAGCAGCAAGATGAAGGACAGGGGGCGTGGGTCATTTGACTATGGCTACACCTTC.

The chain couples TRBV5-5 to TRBJ1-1, with D possibly TRBD1 on 6 matching bases. Between the trimmed V and J ends, which lost 2 bases and 6 bases, there was a span of 14 bases. This CDR3 spans 14 amino acids. Germline values: CDR1 SGHKS, CDR2 YYEKEE (reference sequence). Here the CDR3 reads CASSLSGGRPEAFF. CDR3 sequence (DNA): TGTGCCAGCAGCTTATCTGGGGGCCGACCTGAAGCTTTCTTT.

This sequence joins TRBV5-1 and TRBJ2-2, with TRBD2 matching over 14 bases. J lost 6 bases, V lost 3 bases, and 10 bases had no gene match. The CDR3 contains 18 residues. The V gene's germline CDR1 is SGHRS and CDR2 YFSETQ. The CDR3 DNA is TGCGCCAGCAGCTCACTAAACGGGACTAGCGGGAGTCCCGGGGAGCTGTTTTTT. Its protein is CASSSLNGTSGSPGELFF.

The V gene is TRBV29-1, the J gene TRBJ1-2; perhaps TRBD1 as D (6 bases). Trimming took off 7 bases at V and 5 bases at J, with 17 bases between the two ends. Germline-derived CDR1 and CDR2 are SQVTM and ANQGSEA. The CDR3 contains 13 residues. CDR3 coding DNA: TGCAGCGCCCAAACGGACAGTAAATATGGCTACACCTTC. Translated, it gives CSAQTDSKYGYTF.